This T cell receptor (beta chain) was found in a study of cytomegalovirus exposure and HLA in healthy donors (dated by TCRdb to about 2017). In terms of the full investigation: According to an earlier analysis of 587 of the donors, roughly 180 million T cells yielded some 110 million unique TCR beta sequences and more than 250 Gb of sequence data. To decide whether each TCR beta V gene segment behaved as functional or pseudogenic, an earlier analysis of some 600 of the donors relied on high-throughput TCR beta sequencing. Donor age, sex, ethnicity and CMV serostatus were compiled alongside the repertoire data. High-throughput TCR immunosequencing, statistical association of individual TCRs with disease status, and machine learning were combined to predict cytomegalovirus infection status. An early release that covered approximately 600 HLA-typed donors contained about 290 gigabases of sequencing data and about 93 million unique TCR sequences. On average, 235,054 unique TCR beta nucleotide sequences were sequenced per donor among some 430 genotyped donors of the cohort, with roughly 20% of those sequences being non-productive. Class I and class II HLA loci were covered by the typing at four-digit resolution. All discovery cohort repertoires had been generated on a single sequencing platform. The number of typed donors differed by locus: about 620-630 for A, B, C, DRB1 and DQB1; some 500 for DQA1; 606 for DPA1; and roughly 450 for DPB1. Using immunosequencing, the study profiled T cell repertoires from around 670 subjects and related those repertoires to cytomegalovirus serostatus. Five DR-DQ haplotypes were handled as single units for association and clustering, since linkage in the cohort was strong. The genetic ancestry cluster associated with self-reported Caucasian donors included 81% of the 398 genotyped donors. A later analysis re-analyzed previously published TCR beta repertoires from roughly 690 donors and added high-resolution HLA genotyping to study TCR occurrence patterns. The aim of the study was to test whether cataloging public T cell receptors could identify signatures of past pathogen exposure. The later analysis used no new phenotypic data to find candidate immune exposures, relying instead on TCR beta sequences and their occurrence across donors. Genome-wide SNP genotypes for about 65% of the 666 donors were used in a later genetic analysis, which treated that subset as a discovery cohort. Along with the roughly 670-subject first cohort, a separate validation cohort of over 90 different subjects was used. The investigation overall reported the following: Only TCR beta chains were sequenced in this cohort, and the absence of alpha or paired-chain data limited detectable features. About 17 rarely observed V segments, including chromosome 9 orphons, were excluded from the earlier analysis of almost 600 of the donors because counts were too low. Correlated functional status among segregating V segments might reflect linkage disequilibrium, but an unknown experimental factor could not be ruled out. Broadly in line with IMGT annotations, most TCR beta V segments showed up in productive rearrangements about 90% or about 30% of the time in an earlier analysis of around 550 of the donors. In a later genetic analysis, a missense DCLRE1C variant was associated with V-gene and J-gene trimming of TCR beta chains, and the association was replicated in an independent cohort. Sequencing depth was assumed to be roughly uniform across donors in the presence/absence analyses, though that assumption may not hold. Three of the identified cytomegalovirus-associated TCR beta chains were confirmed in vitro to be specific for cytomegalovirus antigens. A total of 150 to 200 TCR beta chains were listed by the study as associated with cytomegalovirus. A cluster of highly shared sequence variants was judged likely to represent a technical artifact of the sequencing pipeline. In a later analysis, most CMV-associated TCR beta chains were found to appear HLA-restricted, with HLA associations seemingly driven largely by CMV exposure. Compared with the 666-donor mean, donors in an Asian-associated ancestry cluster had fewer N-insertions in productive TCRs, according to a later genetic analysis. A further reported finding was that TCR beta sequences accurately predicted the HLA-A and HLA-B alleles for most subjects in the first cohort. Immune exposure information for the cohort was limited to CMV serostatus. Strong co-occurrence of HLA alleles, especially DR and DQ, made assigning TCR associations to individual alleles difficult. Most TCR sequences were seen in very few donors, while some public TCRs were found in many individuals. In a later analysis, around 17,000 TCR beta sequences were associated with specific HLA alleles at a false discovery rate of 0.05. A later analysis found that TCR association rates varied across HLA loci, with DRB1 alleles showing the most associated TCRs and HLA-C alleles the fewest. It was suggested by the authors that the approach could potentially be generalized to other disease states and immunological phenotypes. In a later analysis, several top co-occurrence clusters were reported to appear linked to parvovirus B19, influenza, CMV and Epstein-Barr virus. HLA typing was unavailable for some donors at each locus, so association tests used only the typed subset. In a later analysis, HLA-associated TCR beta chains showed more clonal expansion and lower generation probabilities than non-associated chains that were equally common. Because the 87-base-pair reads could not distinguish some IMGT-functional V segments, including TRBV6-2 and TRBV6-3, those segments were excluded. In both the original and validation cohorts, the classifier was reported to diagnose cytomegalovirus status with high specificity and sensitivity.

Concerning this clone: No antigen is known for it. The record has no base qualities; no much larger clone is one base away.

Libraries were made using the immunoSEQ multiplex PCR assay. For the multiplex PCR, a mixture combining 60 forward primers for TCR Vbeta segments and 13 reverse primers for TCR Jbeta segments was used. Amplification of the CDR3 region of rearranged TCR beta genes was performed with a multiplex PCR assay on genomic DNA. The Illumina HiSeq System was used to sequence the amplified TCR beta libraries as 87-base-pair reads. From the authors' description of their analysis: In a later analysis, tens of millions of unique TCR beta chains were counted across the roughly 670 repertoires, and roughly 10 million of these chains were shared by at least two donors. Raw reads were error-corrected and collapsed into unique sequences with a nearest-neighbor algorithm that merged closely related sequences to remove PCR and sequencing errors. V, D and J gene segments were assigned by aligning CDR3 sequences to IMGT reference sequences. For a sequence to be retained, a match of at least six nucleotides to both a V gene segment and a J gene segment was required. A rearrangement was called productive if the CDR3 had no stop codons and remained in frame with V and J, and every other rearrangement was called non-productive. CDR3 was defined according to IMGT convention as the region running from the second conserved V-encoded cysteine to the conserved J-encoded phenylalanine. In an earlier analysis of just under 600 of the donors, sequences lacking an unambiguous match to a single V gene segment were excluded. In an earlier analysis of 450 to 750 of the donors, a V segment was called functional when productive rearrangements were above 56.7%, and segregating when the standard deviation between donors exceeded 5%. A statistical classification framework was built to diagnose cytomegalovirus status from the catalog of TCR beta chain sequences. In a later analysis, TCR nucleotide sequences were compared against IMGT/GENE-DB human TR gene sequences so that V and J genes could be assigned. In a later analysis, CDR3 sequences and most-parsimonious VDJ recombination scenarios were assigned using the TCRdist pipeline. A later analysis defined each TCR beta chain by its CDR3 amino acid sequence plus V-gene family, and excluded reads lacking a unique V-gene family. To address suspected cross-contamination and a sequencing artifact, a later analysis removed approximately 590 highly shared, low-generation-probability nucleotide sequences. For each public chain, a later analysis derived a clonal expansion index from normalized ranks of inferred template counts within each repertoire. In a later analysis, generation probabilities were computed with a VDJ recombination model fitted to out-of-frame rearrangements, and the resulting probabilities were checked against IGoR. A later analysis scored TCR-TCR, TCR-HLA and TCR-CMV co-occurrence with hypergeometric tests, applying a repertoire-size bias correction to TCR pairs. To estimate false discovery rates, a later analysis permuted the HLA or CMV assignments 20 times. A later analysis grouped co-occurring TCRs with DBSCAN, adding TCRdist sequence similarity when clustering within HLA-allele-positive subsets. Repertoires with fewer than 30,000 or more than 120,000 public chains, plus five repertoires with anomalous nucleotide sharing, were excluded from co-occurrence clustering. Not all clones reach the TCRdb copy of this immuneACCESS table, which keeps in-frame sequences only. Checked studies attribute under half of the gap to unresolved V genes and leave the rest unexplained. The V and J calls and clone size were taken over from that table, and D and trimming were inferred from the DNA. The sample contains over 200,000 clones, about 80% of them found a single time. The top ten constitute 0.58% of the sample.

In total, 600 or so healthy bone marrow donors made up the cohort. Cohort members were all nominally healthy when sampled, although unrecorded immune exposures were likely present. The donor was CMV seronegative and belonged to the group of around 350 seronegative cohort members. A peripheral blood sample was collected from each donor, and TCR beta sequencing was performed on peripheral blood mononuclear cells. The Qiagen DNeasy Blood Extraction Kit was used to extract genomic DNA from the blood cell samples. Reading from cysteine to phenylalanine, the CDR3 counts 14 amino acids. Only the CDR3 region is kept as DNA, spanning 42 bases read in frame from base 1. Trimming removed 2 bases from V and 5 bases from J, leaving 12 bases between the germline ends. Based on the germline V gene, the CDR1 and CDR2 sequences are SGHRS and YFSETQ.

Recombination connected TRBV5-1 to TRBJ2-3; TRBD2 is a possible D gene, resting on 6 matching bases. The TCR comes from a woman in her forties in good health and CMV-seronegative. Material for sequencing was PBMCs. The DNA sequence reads TGCGCCAGCAGCTTTAAGGACTACCAAGATACGCAGTATTTT. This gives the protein CASSFKDYQDTQYF.